This is a list of T cell receptor beta chains from one sample in a study of shared clonotypes between healthy human individuals. Clones were sequenced by immunoSEQ multiplex PCR, and TCRdb holds only the in-frame ones, with some missing. The table records 2 million to 2.5 million clones, more than 85% of them present only once. Sequences were obtained from naive CD4+ T cells from PBMCs. The receptors were sampled from a man younger than 30 in good health. Some clones in this sample may be carry-over from other donors' samples. The CDR3 runs from the conserved cysteine through the conserved F or W. A D gene is named only where the DNA matches it firmly.

cdr3_aa cdr3_nt cdr3_length v_call d_call j_call
CASSPPGRNTGELFF TGTGCCAGCAGTCCCCCGGGACGGAATACCGGGGAGCTGTTTTTT 15 TRBV6-5 . TRBJ2-2
CASSLGPRNYNEQFF TGTGCCAGCAGCCTGGGACCGCGAAACTACAATGAGCAGTTCTTC 15 TRBV28 . TRBJ2-1
CAWSKGGGTDQPQHF TGTGCCTGGAGTAAAGGGGGGGGAACAGATCAGCCCCAGCATTTT 15 TRBV30 . TRBJ1-5
CSVGGRAMNIQYF TGCAGCGTTGGCGGGAGGGCCATGAACATTCAGTACTTC 13 TRBV29-1 TRBD2 TRBJ2-4
CASSSVGISDEQYF TGCGCCAGCAGCTCCGTTGGCATAAGCGACGAGCAGTACTTC 14 TRBV5-1 . TRBJ2-7
CASSILPEYEQYF TGTGCCAGTAGTATTCTCCCCGAATACGAGCAGTACTTC 13 TRBV19 . TRBJ2-7
CASNSLGGMDYGYTF TGCGCCAGCAACAGCCTAGGGGGCATGGACTATGGCTACACCTTC 15 TRBV5-1 TRBD1 TRBJ1-2
CASGPLPGTGRTDTQYF TGTGCCAGCGGCCCTCTTCCCGGGACAGGGCGCACAGATACGCAGTATTTT 17 TRBV27 TRBD1 TRBJ2-3
CASSLGGGGGTDTQYF TGTGCCAGCAGCTTGGGAGGCGGGGGGGGCACAGATACGCAGTATTTT 16 TRBV5-4 TRBD2 TRBJ2-3
CSVSLEEGGYTF TGCAGCGTCTCCCTGGAGGAAGGCGGCTACACCTTC 12 TRBV29-1 . TRBJ1-2
CASSLASNYGYTF TGTGCCAGCAGCTTGGCATCTAACTATGGCTACACCTTC 13 TRBV5-5 . TRBJ1-2
CASSTRNEQFF TGTGCCAGCAGTACTAGGAATGAGCAGTTCTTC 11 TRBV6-5 . TRBJ2-1